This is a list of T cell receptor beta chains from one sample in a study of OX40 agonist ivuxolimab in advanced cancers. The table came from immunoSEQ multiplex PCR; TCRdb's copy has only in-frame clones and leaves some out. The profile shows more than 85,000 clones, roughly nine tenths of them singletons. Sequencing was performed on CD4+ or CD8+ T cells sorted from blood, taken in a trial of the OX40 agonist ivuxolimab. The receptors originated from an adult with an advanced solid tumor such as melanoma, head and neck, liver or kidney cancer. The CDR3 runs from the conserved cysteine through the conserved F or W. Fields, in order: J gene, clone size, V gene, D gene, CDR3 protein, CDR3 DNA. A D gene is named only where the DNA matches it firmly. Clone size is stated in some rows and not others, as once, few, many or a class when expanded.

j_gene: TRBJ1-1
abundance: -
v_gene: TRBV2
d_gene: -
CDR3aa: CASSGQEGYTEAFF
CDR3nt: TGTGCCAGCAGTGGTCAGGAGGGGTACACTGAAGCTTTCTTT

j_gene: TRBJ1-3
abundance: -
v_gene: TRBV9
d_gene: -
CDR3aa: CASSVESGFGNTIYF
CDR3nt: TGTGCCAGCAGCGTAGAATCAGGGTTCGGAAACACCATATATTTT

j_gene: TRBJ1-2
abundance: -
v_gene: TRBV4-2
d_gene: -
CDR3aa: CASSQAFSASSYGYTF
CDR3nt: TGTGCCAGCAGCCAAGCTTTTTCCGCCTCTTCGTATGGCTACACCTTC

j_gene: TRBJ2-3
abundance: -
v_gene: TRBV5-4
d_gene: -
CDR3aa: CASNRLEASADTQYF
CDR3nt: TGTGCCAGCAACCGACTCGAAGCCTCAGCGGATACGCAGTATTTT

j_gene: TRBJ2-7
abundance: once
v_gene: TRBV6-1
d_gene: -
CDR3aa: CASSEAMYEQYF
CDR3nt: TGTGCCAGCAGTGAAGCTATGTACGAGCAGTACTTC

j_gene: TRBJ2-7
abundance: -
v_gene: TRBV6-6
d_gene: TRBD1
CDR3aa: CASTQGTTYEQYF
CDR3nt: TGTGCCAGCACACAGGGGACCACCTACGAGCAGTACTTC

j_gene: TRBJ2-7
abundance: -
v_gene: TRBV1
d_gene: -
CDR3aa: CTSSQEGRGGLNEQYF
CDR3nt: TGCACCAGCAGCCAAGAAGGGCGGGGGGGCCTAAACGAGCAGTACTTC

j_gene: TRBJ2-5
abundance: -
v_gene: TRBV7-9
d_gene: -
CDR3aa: CASSLVLSDRETQYF
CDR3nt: TGTGCCAGCAGCCTAGTATTGTCTGATCGGGAGACCCAGTACTTC

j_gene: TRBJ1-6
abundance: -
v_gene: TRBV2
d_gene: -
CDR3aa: CASSAQGQNNSPLHF
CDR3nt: TGTGCCAGCAGTGCGCAGGGGCAGAATAATTCACCCCTCCACTTT

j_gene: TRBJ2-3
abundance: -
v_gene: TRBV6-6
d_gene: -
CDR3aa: CASSYFGGGVLDTQYF
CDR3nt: TGTGCCAGCAGTTACTTCGGCGGAGGGGTGTTGGATACGCAGTATTTT

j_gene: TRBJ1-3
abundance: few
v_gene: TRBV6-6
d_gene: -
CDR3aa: CASSYGVDAGNTIYF
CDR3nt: TGTGCCAGCAGTTACGGTGTCGATGCTGGAAACACCATATATTTT

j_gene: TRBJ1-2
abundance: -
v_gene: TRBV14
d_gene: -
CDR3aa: CASSFRGGYGYTF
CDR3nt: TGTGCCAGCAGCTTCAGGGGTGGCTATGGCTACACCTTC

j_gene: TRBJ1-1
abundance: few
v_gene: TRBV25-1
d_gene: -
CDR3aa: CASSETNWISEAFF
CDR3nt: TGTGCCAGCAGTGAAACTAACTGGATCTCTGAAGCTTTCTTT

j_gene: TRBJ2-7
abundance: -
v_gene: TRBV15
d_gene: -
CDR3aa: CATSIPGVRSYEQYF
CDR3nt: TGTGCCACCAGCATCCCGGGGGTCAGGTCCTACGAGCAGTACTTC

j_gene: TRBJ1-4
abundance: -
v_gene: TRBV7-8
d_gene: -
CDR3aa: CASSLARGLAEKLFF
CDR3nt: TGTGCCAGCAGCTTAGCGAGGGGACTGGCTGAAAAACTGTTTTTT

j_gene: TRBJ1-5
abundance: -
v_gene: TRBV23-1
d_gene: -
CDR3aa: CARPGAVSNQPQHF
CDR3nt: TGCGCCCGCCCAGGGGCTGTTAGCAATCAGCCCCAGCATTTT

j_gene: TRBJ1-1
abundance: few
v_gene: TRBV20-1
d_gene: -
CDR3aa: CRLQGTEAFF
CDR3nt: TGCAGATTACAGGGAACTGAAGCTTTCTTT

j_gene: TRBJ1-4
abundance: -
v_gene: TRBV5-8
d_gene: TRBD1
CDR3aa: CASSRRQGNEKLFF
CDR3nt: TGTGCCAGCAGCCGAAGACAGGGGAATGAAAAACTGTTTTTT

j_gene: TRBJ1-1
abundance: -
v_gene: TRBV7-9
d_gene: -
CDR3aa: CASSTTGRGTEAFF
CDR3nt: TGTGCCAGCAGCACAACAGGGAGGGGGACTGAAGCTTTCTTT

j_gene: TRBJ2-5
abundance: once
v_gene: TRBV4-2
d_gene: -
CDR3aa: CASSPQTSGGGQPETQYF
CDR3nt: TGTGCCAGCAGCCCACAGACTAGTGGGGGGGGCCAACCGGAGACCCAGTACTTC

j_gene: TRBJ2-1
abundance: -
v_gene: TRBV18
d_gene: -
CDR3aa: CASSSLRGEQFF
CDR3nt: TGTGCCAGCTCGTCCCTTAGGGGTGAGCAGTTCTTC

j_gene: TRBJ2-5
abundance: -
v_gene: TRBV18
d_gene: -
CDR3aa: CASSPVGMETQYF
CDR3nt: TGTGCCAGCTCACCAGTAGGGATGGAGACCCAGTACTTC

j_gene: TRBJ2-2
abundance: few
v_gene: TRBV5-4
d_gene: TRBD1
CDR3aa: CASSTETGGWSTGELFF
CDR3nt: TGTGCCAGCAGCACCGAAACAGGGGGCTGGTCCACCGGGGAGCTGTTTTTT

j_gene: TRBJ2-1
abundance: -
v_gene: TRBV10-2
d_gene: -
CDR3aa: CASRQGYNEQFF
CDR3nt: TGCGCCAGCCGACAAGGCTACAATGAGCAGTTCTTC

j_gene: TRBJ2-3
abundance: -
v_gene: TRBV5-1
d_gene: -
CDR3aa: CASSSISTDTQYF
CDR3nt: TGCGCCAGCAGCTCCATCTCGACAGATACGCAGTATTTT

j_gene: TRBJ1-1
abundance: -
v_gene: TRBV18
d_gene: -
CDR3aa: CASSPRFGYTEAFF
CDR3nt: TGTGCCAGCTCACCCCGGTTCGGTTATACTGAAGCTTTCTTT

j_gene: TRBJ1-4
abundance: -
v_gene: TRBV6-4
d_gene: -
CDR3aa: CASSEIKGQVEKLFF
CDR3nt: TGTGCCAGCAGTGAGATAAAAGGGCAGGTAGAAAAACTGTTTTTT

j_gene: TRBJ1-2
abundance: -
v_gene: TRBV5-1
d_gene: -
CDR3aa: CASGPGRASNYGYTF
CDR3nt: TGCGCCAGCGGCCCCGGTCGAGCCTCTAACTATGGCTACACCTTC

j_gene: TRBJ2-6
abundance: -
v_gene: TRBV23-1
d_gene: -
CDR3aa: CASSNCLTQQSRANVLTF
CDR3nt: TGCGCCAGCAGTAATTGTCTTACGCAACAAAGTCGGGCCAACGTCCTGACTTTC

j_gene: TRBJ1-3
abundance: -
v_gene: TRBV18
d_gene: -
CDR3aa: CASSPRVDSGNTIYF
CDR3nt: TGTGCCAGCTCCCCAAGGGTCGACTCTGGAAACACCATATATTTT

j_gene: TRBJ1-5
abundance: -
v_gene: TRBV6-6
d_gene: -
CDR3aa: CASSFGRTYSQPQHF
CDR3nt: TGTGCCAGCAGTTTTGGGAGGACGTACTCTCAGCCCCAGCATTTT

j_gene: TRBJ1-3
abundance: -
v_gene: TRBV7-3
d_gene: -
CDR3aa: CATPGGSRSSSGNTIYF
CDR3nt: TGTGCCACCCCGGGGGGCTCCCGAAGTAGCTCTGGAAACACCATATATTTT

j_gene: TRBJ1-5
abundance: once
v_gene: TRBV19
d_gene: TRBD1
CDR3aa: CASSGTGQAPQHF
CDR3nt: TGTGCCAGTAGTGGGACAGGGCAGGCGCCCCAGCATTTT

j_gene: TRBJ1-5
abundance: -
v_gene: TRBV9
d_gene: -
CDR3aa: CASSVGGAGVQPQHF
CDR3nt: TGTGCCAGCAGCGTAGGAGGGGCAGGGGTTCAGCCCCAGCATTTT

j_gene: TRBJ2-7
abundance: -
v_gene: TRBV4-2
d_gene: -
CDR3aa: CASSQDRGQYYEQYF
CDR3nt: TGTGCCAGCAGCCAAGATCGGGGTCAATACTACGAGCAGTACTTC

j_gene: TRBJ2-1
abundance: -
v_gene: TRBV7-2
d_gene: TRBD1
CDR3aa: CASSPRDREGYYNEQFF
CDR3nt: TGTGCCAGCAGCCCCCGGGACAGGGAGGGTTATTACAATGAGCAGTTCTTC

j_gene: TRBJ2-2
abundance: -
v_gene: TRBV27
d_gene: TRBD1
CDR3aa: CASRPGQVTGELFF
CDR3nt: TGTGCCAGCCGCCCGGGACAGGTCACCGGGGAGCTGTTTTTT

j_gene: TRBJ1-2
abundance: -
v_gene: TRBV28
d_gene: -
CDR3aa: CASLQGNYGYTF
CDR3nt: TGTGCCAGTTTACAGGGTAACTATGGCTACACCTTC

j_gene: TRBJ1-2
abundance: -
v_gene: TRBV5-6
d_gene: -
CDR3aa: CASSRGERLGYTF
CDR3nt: TGTGCCAGCAGCCGGGGGGAACGCCTTGGCTACACCTTC

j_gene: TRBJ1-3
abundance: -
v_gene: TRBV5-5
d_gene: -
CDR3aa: CASSEQRDTIYF
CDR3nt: TGTGCCAGCAGCGAACAGCGAGACACCATATATTTT

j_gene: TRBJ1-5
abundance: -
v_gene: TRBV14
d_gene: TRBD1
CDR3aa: CASSQTGDNQPQHF
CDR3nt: TGTGCCAGCAGCCAGACAGGGGACAATCAGCCCCAGCATTTT

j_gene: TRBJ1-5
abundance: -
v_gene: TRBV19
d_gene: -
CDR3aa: CASRTILGDSNQPQHF
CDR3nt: TGTGCCAGTAGGACTATATTGGGAGACAGCAATCAGCCCCAGCATTTT

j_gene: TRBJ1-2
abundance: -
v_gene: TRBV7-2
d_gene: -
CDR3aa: CASSLLGLSGYTF
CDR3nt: TGTGCCAGCAGCTTACTTGGTTTGTCTGGCTACACCTTC

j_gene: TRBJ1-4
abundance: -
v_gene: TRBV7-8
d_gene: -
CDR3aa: CASSPSTTNEKLFF
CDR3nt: TGTGCCAGCAGCCCCAGCACCACTAATGAAAAACTGTTTTTT

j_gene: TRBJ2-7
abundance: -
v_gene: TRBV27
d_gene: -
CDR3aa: CASSFVEAGSYEQYF
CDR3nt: TGTGCCAGCAGTTTTGTGGAGGCGGGGTCCTACGAGCAGTACTTC